This T cell receptor beta chain emerged from a study of blood T cells in healthy people across ages. Germline V gene data show CDR1 as SGHDN and CDR2 as FVKESK. J was trimmed by 9 bases and V by 3 bases; bases with no gene match: 12. The CDR3 is made up of 16 amino acids. It was with a sample-barcoded 5' primer and a J-beta primer mix that a second PCR of roughly 7 to 11 cycles was run. Researchers report that each sample yielded at least 2.5 million CDR3-containing paired-end reads. One entry per CDR3 protein, called by TCRdb with MiXCR from the 5' RACE reads. Seen here are 1.5 million to 2 million distinct CDR3 sequences, about 35% observed once, and the top ten hold about 11%.

The chain links TRBV14 to TRBJ2-1, with TRBD2 matching over 9 bases. The sequence derives from a woman aged 25-40 years in good health. Specimen: blood. The CDR3 DNA sequence: TGTGCCAGCAGCCACCCGGGACTAGCCCTGCCGCGTGAGCAGTTCTTC. Translation: CASSHPGLALPREQFF. Full variable domain (rest looked up from reference TRBV14 and TRBJ2-1): EAGVTQFPSHSVIEKGQTVTLRCDPISGHDNLYWYRRVMGKEIKFLLHFVKESKQDESGMPNNRFLAERTGGTYSTLKVQPAELEDSGVYFCASSHPGLALPREQFFGPGTRLTVL.